This section outlines one T cell receptor beta chain sequence together with its context. This sample is part of a study of blood T cells in healthy people across ages. Combining a sample-barcoded 5' primer with a J-beta primer mix, a second PCR ran for roughly 7 to 12 cycles. In TCRdb, the 5' RACE reads were re-called with MiXCR into one record per CDR3 protein. The repertoire has about 730,000 distinct CDR3 sequences, 35% to 45% of them found once; the top ten carry less than 25%. The authors extracted at least 5.5 micrograms of total RNA per sample. The ends were cut back, 5 bases at V and 7 bases at J, with 20 bases in the middle. From germline, CDR1 is SGHVS and CDR2 FQNEAQ. The CDR3 length is 16 residues.

The sequenced sample consisted of blood. J is TRBJ1-4 and V is TRBV7-8, with D possibly matching TRBD1 (6 bases). This receptor was identified in a woman aged 60-75 years in good health. The chain's CDR3 is CASSRPRGGVSEKLFF. DNA for the CDR3: TGTGCCAGCAGCAGGCCCCGCGGGGGCGTAAGTGAAAAACTGTTTTTT.